Described below is a single TCR beta chain sequence and its context. Its antigen is not known. These data belong to a study of human T cells and chemical hapten exposure. The CDR3 is 13 amino acids. V shed 5 bases and J shed 3 bases, with 10 bases lying between them. Germline V gene data show CDR1 as LNHDA and CDR2 as SQIVND (reference sequence). Time point: healthy volunteer bleed at 2 weeks. Unseparated into fractions, whole blood served as the source from which total RNA was extracted. As the library was built, unique molecular identifiers were attached to individual cDNA molecules. MiXCR was run by TCRdb on the RACE reads, yielding one entry per CDR3 protein. Of around 130,000 distinct CDR3 sequences in the sample, approximately 9.5% were seen once. Study-wide results and limits: The number of TCRs over 1 in 1000 frequency stayed unchanged after DPC.

The sequencing input was whole blood. This rearrangement joins TRBV19 to TRBJ1-1, with D hard to call. The TCR was taken from a male donor in good health. Some clones in this sample may be carry-over from other donors' samples. The CDR3 here is CASSSGTDTEAFF. The CDR3 nucleotides read TGTGCCAGTAGTTCGGGAACTGACACTGAAGCTTTCTTT.